Listed here is a single TCR beta chain. Data came from immunoSEQ multiplex PCR; TCRdb stores just in-frame clones and leaves some out. This repertoire shows tens of thousands of clones, 91% found once; its top ten account for 3% to 4%. This entry is derived from a study of OX40 agonist ivuxolimab in advanced cancers. Trimming cost V 5 bases and J 6 bases, with 20 bases left between them. The CDR3 length is 15 residues. The V gene's germline CDR1 is LNHDA and CDR2 SQIVND (reference sequence). The clonotype comes from an adult with an advanced solid tumor such as melanoma, head and neck, liver or kidney cancer. This specimen was CD4+ or CD8+ T cells sorted from blood, taken in a trial of the OX40 agonist ivuxolimab. The chain combines TRBV19 with TRBJ2-7; D perhaps matches TRBD2 (6 bases). The CDR3 here is CASSPSQTSIIEQYF. The DNA for the CDR3 is TGTGCCAGTAGTCCTTCTCAGACTAGTATCATCGAGCAGTACTTC.